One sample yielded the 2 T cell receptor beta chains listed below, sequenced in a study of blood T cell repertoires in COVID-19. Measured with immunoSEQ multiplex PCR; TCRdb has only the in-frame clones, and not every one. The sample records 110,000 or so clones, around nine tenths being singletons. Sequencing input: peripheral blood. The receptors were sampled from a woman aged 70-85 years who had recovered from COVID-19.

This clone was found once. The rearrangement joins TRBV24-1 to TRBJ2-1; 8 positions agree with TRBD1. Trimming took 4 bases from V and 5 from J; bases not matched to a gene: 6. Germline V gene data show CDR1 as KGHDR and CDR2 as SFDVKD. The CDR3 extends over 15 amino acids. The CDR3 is CATSETGARHNEQFF. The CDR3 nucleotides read TGTGCCACCAGTGAGACAGGGGCGAGGCACAATGAGCAGTTCTTC.

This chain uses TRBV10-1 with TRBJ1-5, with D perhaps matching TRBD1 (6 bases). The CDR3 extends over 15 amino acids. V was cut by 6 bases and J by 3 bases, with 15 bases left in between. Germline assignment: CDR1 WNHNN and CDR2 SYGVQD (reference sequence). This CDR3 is CASSKRRQVNQPQHF. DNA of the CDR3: TGCGCCAGCAGCAAGAGACGACAGGTCAATCAGCCCCAGCATTTT.